Below, 13 T cell receptor beta chains from the same sample are listed, as sequenced in a study of CD8+ T cells in alopecia areata. Treatment noted: oral pan-JAK inhibitor, 5-10 mg twice daily. As the sequencing template, cDNA was produced by extracting RNA and reverse transcribing it. Clones were read by immunoSEQ multiplex PCR, and TCRdb kept only the in-frame ones, dropping some. Of roughly 180,000 clones listed, 51% are singletons. Sequenced material: CD8+ T cells sorted from blood, taken around week 53, from a patient treated with tofacitinib. The receptors derive from a human donor with alopecia areata.

This clone was observed a few times. V and J are TRBV5-1 and TRBJ2-2; the D is unclear. The CDR3 extends over 14 amino acids. Germline loops: CDR1 SGHRS, CDR2 YFSETQ. V dropped 5 bases and J dropped 0 bases, with 8 bases sitting between them. The CDR3 region is CASSIRPNTGELFF. DNA of the CDR3: TGCGCCAGCAGTATTCGGCCGAACACCGGGGAGCTGTTTTTT.

This clone was counted a few times. The chain recombines TRBV7-9 with TRBJ2-7; tentative D call: TRBD2 (5 bases). Deletions cut 1 base from V and 4 bases from J, with 14 bases between. The CDR3 is 15 amino acids. In germline, CDR1 is SEHNR, CDR2 FQNEAQ (reference sequence). The DNA of the CDR3 is TGTGCCAGCAGCTTAGGGTCCCCGGCGGGTTACGAGCAGTACTTC. Its translation is CASSLGSPAGYEQYF.

This clone has more than one count but fewer than ten. The V gene is TRBV9, the J gene TRBJ2-2; 7 bases line up with TRBD2. Germline loops: CDR1 SGDLS, CDR2 YYNGEE. There are 15 residues in the CDR3. J gave up 10 bases and V 3 bases, and 12 bases lay outside the gene matches. The CDR3 loop is CASSAREGVIEELFF. The CDR3 DNA follows: TGTGCCAGCAGCGCCAGGGAGGGTGTAATAGAGGAGCTGTTTTTT.

This clone was picked up a small number of times. The V and J genes are TRBV7-9 and TRBJ2-7; D not certain. V shed 7 bases and J shed 1 base, with 5 bases lying between them. Germline V gene lookup returns CDR1 SEHNR and CDR2 FQNEAQ (reference sequence). The CDR3 has 11 residues. The CDR3 DNA is TGTGCCAGCACCGCGTCCTACGAGCAGTACTTC. It specifies CASTASYEQYF.

The V and J genes are TRBV30 and TRBJ2-2, with a weak D call TRBD2 (6 bases). The germline V gene encodes CDR1 GTSNPN and CDR2 SVGIG (reference sequence). The CDR3 is made up of 17 amino acids. Deletions cut 0 bases from V and 5 bases from J, with 19 bases between. CDR3 sequence reads: CAWSVLPGPGGTGELFF. The DNA for the CDR3 is TGTGCCTGGAGTGTACTACCGGGCCCCGGAGGGACCGGGGAGCTGTTTTTT.

The V call is TRBV27, the J call TRBJ1-5; possible D gene TRBD1, 5 bases. This CDR3 comprises 16 residues. The germline CDR1 and CDR2 sequences are MNHEY and SMNVEV (reference sequence). Between the trimmed V and J ends, which lost 3 bases and 2 bases, there was a span of 14 bases. The CDR3 DNA follows: TGTGCCAGCAGTTTTCAGGGCCCCCGGGGCAATCAGCCCCAGCATTTT. Translated: CASSFQGPRGNQPQHF.

The chain combines TRBV9 with TRBJ2-5, with TRBD2 matching over 7 bases. V was pared by 3 bases and J by 0 bases, with 11 bases of the junction left unmatched. Germline values: CDR1 SGDLS, CDR2 YYNGEE. The CDR3 extends over 17 amino acids. The CDR3, as DNA: TGTGCCAGCAGCGACCATCGACTAGCCCCTGACCAAGAGACCCAGTACTTC. As protein: CASSDHRLAPDQETQYF.

This chain links TRBV5-1 with TRBJ2-3, with 11 bases matching TRBD2. CDR3 length: 15 residues. CDR1 and CDR2 (germline): SGHRS, YFSETQ. With 5 bases clipped from V and 5 bases from J, the junction kept 7 bases outside the gene matches. The CDR3 nucleotides read TGCGCCAGCAGGTACACTAGCGGGGGAGGAGATACGCAGTATTTT. Translation gives CASRYTSGGGDTQYF.

The chain joins TRBV9 to TRBJ1-5; weak D call: TRBD1 (6 bases). Trimming stripped 3 bases from V and 2 bases from J, with 9 bases between. Germline CDR1 SGDLS, CDR2 YYNGEE. The CDR3 consists of 14 residues. CDR3 loop: CASSAGDGNQPQHF. In DNA, the CDR3 is TGTGCCAGCAGCGCAGGGGACGGCAATCAGCCCCAGCATTTT. Full variable domain (missing parts from reference TRBV9 and TRBJ1-5): DSGVTQTPKHLITATGQRVTLRCSPRSGDLSVYWYQQSLDQGLQFLIQYYNGEERAKGNILERFSAQQFPDLHSELNLSSLELGDSALYFCASSAGDGNQPQHFGDGTRLSIL.

This rearrangement joins TRBV29-1 to TRBJ1-1, with TRBD1 matching over 9 bases. The CDR3 totals 12 residues. The J segment lost 4 bases and the V segment lost 5 bases, leaving 2 bases of the junction unmatched. Germline V gene data show CDR1 as SQVTM and CDR2 as ANQGSEA. CDR3 amino acids: CSVRQGGTEAFF. The CDR3 nucleotides read TGCAGCGTTCGACAGGGGGGCACTGAAGCTTTCTTT.

This clone occurred a few times. The genes are TRBV11-2 and TRBJ2-3; a possible D gene is TRBD1 (7 bases). Trimming stripped 2 bases from V and 6 bases from J, with 21 bases between. The CDR3 loop spans 17 amino acids. The germline gives CDR1 SGHAT, CDR2 FQNNGV. The chain's CDR3 is CASSLIVYAGQRDTQYF. CDR3 DNA: TGTGCCAGCAGCTTAATTGTTTATGCGGGACAGCGGGATACGCAGTATTTT.

The chain couples TRBV6-5 to TRBJ1-1; possibly TRBD1 for D (5 bases). Germline V gene lookup returns CDR1 MNHEY and CDR2 SVGAGI. Trimming removed 5 bases at V and 5 bases at J, with 15 bases between. The CDR3 has 14 amino acids. The CDR3: CASSEYGEGTEAFF. In DNA, the CDR3 is TGTGCCAGCAGTGAATATGGCGAGGGGACTGAAGCTTTCTTT.

V and J are TRBV7-4 and TRBJ2-6, with D hard to call. The CDR3 extends over 13 amino acids. CDR1 and CDR2 (germline): SGHVT, SQSDAQ. Trimming took 11 bases from V and 2 from J, leaving 10 bases between them. CDR3 amino acids: CAEHRAGANVLTF. The CDR3 DNA reads TGTGCCGAGCATAGGGCTGGGGCCAACGTCCTGACTTTC. Full variable domain (remainder filled in from reference TRBV7-4 and TRBJ2-6): GAGVSQSPRYKVAKRGRDVALRCDSISGHVTLYWYRQTLGQGSEVLTYSQSDAQRDKSGRPSGRFSAERPERSVSTLKIQRTEQGDSAVYLCAEHRAGANVLTFGAGSRLTVL.